One sample yielded the 8 T cell receptor beta chains listed below, sequenced in a study of shared clonotypes between healthy human individuals. Generated by immunoSEQ multiplex PCR, the TCRdb table keeps only in-frame clones and is missing some. The table records hundreds of thousands of clones, about 78% of them present only once. Specimen: memory CD4+ T cells sorted from blood. Stated subset: CD45RA-negative fraction. Receptors were obtained from a woman in her twenties or thirties in good health.

This clone was counted between two and nine times. This chain connects TRBV30 to TRBJ1-2; 11 bases match TRBD1. Germline V CDR1 and CDR2: GTSNPN, SVGIG (reference sequence). Losses at the gene ends were 3 bases for V and 3 bases for J; bases not matched to a gene: 3. This CDR3 spans 14 amino acids. CDR3 in amino acids: CAWRDRGQDYGYTF. CDR3 bases: TGTGCCTGGAGGGACAGGGGGCAGGACTATGGCTACACCTTC. The full variable domain, its missing parts supplied by reference TRBV30 and TRBJ1-2, is SQTIHQWPATLVQPVGSPLSLECTVEGTSNPNLYWYRQAAGRGLQLLFYSVGIGQISSEVPQNLSASRPQDRQFILSSKKLLLSDSGFYLCAWRDRGQDYGYTFGSGTRLTVV.

The genes are TRBV5-1 and TRBJ2-5; 9 bases map to TRBD1. The CDR3 spans 15 residues. V shed 0 bases and J 4 bases; nucleotides not matched to a gene: 4. Germline V gene data show CDR1 as SGHRS and CDR2 as YFSETQ. CDR3 sequence: CASSLGTTGGETQYF. The CDR3 nucleotides read TGCGCCAGCAGCTTGGGTACGACAGGGGGAGAGACCCAGTACTTC.

The rearrangement joins TRBV5-1 to TRBJ2-7; D not certain. The CDR3 length is 14 residues. The germline gives CDR1 SGHRS, CDR2 YFSETQ. Trimming left V 0 bases short and J 2 bases short, with 9 bases between. CDR3 sequence reads: CASSLVIGTYEQYF. The CDR3 DNA follows: TGCGCCAGCAGCTTGGTCATTGGGACCTACGAGCAGTACTTC.

This clone has only one observation. The chain joins TRBV5-1 to TRBJ1-2; 9 bases line up with TRBD1. CDR1 and CDR2 (germline): SGHRS, YFSETQ. The CDR3 has 16 amino acids. V lost 0 bases and J lost 7; bases outside the gene matches: 10. As DNA, the CDR3 is TGCGCCAGCAGCTTGGGCGTAACAACAGGGGGCCGTGGCTACACCTTC. As protein: CASSLGVTTGGRGYTF.

The chain couples TRBV6-1 to TRBJ1-4, with D perhaps matching TRBD1 (5 bases). The germline V and J ends were trimmed by 4 bases and 10 bases, with 19 bases remaining between them. The CDR3 is 15 residues long. Germline V gene lookup returns CDR1 MNHNS and CDR2 SASEGT. Here the CDR3 DNA reads TGTGCCAGCAGTGCAAGGGGAGGCTTGGACGGAAAACTGTTTTTT. This encodes CASSARGGLDGKLFF.

This chain links TRBV19 with TRBJ1-5; D might be TRBD1 (5 bases). Germline V gives CDR1 LNHDA, CDR2 SQIVND (reference sequence). The CDR3 loop spans 13 amino acids. Trimming pared 3 bases from V and 7 bases from J, leaving 10 bases between. The DNA of the CDR3 is TGTGCCAGTAGTATTCGAGGGGAACAGCCCCAGCATTTT. Amino acids: CASSIRGEQPQHF.

CDR3 DNA sequence: TGTGCCAGCAGCGTAGATGGGGGGATCACAGATACGCAGTATTTT. It specifies CASSVDGGITDTQYF. The V gene is TRBV9, the J gene TRBJ2-3; possibly TRBD2 for D (6 bases). In germline, CDR1 is SGDLS, CDR2 YYNGEE. V dropped 0 bases and J dropped 2 bases, with 10 bases sitting between them. There are 15 residues in the CDR3.

This chain joins TRBV6-1 and TRBJ2-1; D unresolved. The CDR3 has 12 amino acids. Per the germline V gene, CDR1 is MNHNS and CDR2 is SASEGT. Trimming took off 5 bases at V and 9 bases at J, with 11 bases between the two ends. CDR3 nucleotides: TGTGCCAGCAGTCGGACGTTCGGTGAGCAGTTCTTC. This gives the protein CASSRTFGEQFF.